This TCR beta chain came from a study of T-cell memory formation after mild COVID-19. This clonotype has just a few counts. TCRdb re-derived calls from the 5' RACE reads in MiXCR, one entry per CDR3 protein. Of about 190,000 distinct CDR3 sequences detected, about a sixth appear once; the ten largest clones hold around 2.4%. The V end lost 6 bases, the J end lost 1 base, and 7 bases lay between the germline ends. The CDR3 consists of 12 residues. CDR1 SGHTA and CDR2 FQGNSA come from the germline V gene. Sequences were obtained from PBMCs or a T cell subset sorted from them (not recorded which). The chain employs TRBV7-2 and TRBJ2-7, with no clear D. This clonotype was sampled from an adult woman who had mild COVID-19 (a few samples of this study predate the infection). Cell type and time point are not known. For the CDR3, the DNA is TGTGCCAGCAGTCGACCATCCTACGAGCAGTACTTC. Protein product: CASSRPSYEQYF.